A single sample gave rise to the 26 T cell receptor beta chains below, sequenced in a study of PD-1 blockade in mismatch repair-deficient tumors. The method was immunoSEQ multiplex PCR; TCRdb's version includes in-frame clones alone and lacks a portion of them. The sample holds 50,000 or so clones, 77% seen once. Sequences were derived from PBMCs, sampled before pembrolizumab treatment. These receptors originate from an adult with mismatch repair-deficient cancer.

The rearrangement joins TRBV5-1 to TRBJ1-1, with D perhaps matching TRBD1 (5 bases). Trimming cost V 4 bases and J 3 bases, with 13 bases left between them. Looked up from germline, CDR1 is SGHRS and CDR2 is YFSETQ. The CDR3 sequence is 14 residues long. CDR3 nucleotides: TGCGCCAGCAGCGGGGGTCAGGGATACACTGAAGCTTTCTTT. This encodes CASSGGQGYTEAFF.

Relative to its sample, this clone is medium-sized (0.01 to 0.1%). The V call is TRBV6-6, the J call TRBJ1-2; possibly TRBD1 for D (6 bases). The CDR3 runs 12 residues. In germline, CDR1 is MNHNY, CDR2 SVGAGI (reference sequence). Between the trimmed V and J ends, which lost 6 bases and 7 bases, there was a span of 12 bases. The CDR3 sequence is CASRGGAAGYTF. The CDR3 coding sequence is TGTGCCAGCAGAGGGGGGGCGGCTGGCTACACCTTC.

This clone came up a few times. V gene TRBV2 combines with J gene TRBJ2-3; the D gene is possibly TRBD2 (6 bases). The CDR3 consists of 15 residues. Trimming took off 1 base at V and 2 bases at J, with 10 bases between the two ends. Per germline, CDR1 SNHLY and CDR2 FYNNEI. The CDR3: CASSEEQDYTDTQYF. In nucleotides, the CDR3 is TGTGCCAGCAGTGAAGAACAGGACTACACAGATACGCAGTATTTT. The full variable domain, with the rest looked up from reference TRBV2 and TRBJ2-3, is EPEVTQTPSHQVTQMGQEVILRCVPISNHLYFYWYRQILGQKVEFLVSFYNNEISEKSEIFDDQFSVERPDGSNFTLKIRSTKLEDSAMYFCASSEEQDYTDTQYFGPGTRLTVL.

The rearrangement joins TRBV5-4 to TRBJ2-3, with TRBD2 matching 12 bases. This CDR3 is 17 amino acids long. In germline, CDR1 is SGHNT, CDR2 YYREEE (reference sequence). Trimming removed 4 bases from V and 6 bases from J; junction bases left unmatched: 12. The CDR3 DNA reads TGTGCCAGCAGCAAGGGACAACTAGCGGGAGGAGGGGATACGCAGTATTTT. Amino acid sequence: CASSKGQLAGGGDTQYF. Full variable domain (rest looked up from reference TRBV5-4 and TRBJ2-3): ETGVTQSPTHLIKTRGQQVTLRCSSQSGHNTVSWYQQALGQGPQFIFQYYREEENGRGNFPPRFSGLQFPNYSSELNVNALELDDSALYLCASSKGQLAGGGDTQYFGPGTRLTVL.

In DNA, the CDR3 is TGTGCCAGTAGTATCGAATCAAACTCTCCCGGACGCCTCTCTGGGGCCAACGTCCTGACTTTC. This encodes CASSIESNSPGRLSGANVLTF. This chain uses TRBV19 with TRBJ2-6; D gene ambiguous. Germline V gives CDR1 LNHDA, CDR2 SQIVND (reference sequence). The V end was cut by 3 bases, the J end by 0 bases, with 24 bases between. The CDR3 consists of 21 residues.

V usage is TRBV4-1 and J usage is TRBJ2-1, with a weak D call TRBD1 (5 bases). Germline assignment: CDR1 MGHRA and CDR2 YSYEKL. Trimming removed 1 base from V and 0 bases from J, with 7 bases in between. This CDR3 has 15 residues. This CDR3 reads CASSQVRDSYNEQFF. The DNA of the CDR3 is TGCGCCAGCAGCCAAGTCAGGGACTCCTACAATGAGCAGTTCTTC.

The rearrangement links TRBV5-1 to TRBJ2-3; 8 bases map to TRBD2. The CDR3 sequence is 16 residues long. The ends lost 4 bases at V and 4 bases at J; junction bases unmatched: 11. The germline V gene encodes CDR1 SGHRS and CDR2 YFSETQ. As DNA, the CDR3 is TGCGCCAGCAGCCCCGGGGGGGGGCCGACCCCAGATACGCAGTATTTT. Its protein is CASSPGGGPTPDTQYF.

The V call is TRBV2, the J call TRBJ2-1, with D perhaps matching TRBD1 (6 bases). The V end lost 10 bases, the J end lost 5 bases, and 12 bases lay between the germline ends. This CDR3 contains 12 residues. The germline V gene has CDR1 SNHLY and CDR2 FYNNEI. The CDR3 is CATQQGDNEQFF. The CDR3, as DNA: TGTGCCACCCAACAGGGAGACAATGAGCAGTTCTTC.

This clone is judged medium-sized. This chain connects TRBV4-2 to TRBJ1-3; D is unresolved. The CDR3 has 13 amino acids. Germline V gives CDR1 LGHNA, CDR2 YNFKEQ. Trimming removed 0 bases from V and 4 bases from J, with 4 bases in between. CDR3 nucleotide sequence: TGTGCCAGCAGCCAAGAACAGGGAAACACCATATATTTT. Its protein is CASSQEQGNTIYF.

The genes are TRBV11-2 and TRBJ2-5; D unresolved. Trimming pared 3 bases from V and 5 bases from J, leaving 4 bases between. Looked up from germline, CDR1 is SGHAT and CDR2 is FQNNGV. The CDR3 runs 11 residues. This CDR3 reads CASSLKETQYF. The CDR3 DNA follows: TGTGCCAGCAGCTTGAAGGAGACCCAGTACTTC.

The chain carries TRBV7-2 and TRBJ1-5, with unresolved D. The CDR3 is 15 amino acids. V gave up 1 base and J gave up 1 base, with 8 bases separating them. CDR1 and CDR2 (germline): SGHTA, FQGNSA. The CDR3 sequence is CASSLVVGSNQPQHF. CDR3 nucleotide sequence: TGTGCCAGCAGCTTAGTTGTTGGAAGCAATCAGCCCCAGCATTTT.

The chain carries TRBV5-4 and TRBJ2-7; 9 nucleotides match TRBD1. The CDR3 runs 14 residues. After removal of 0 bases from V and 4 bases from J, the junction contained 2 bases not matched to a gene. The germline V gene has CDR1 SGHNT and CDR2 YYREEE (reference sequence). Here the CDR3 reads CASSLGQGGYEQYF. CDR3 bases: TGTGCCAGCAGCTTGGGACAGGGGGGTTACGAGCAGTACTTC.

This chain joins TRBV5-1 and TRBJ2-5; D not certain. V lost 4 bases to trimming and J lost 1 base, with 17 bases between them. From germline, CDR1 is SGHRS and CDR2 YFSETQ. The CDR3 loop spans 16 amino acids. The DNA for the CDR3 is TGCGCCAGCAGCCCTGGCCACGGCAGGAGCCAAGAGACCCAGTACTTC. This encodes CASSPGHGRSQETQYF. Variable domain in full (rest from reference TRBV5-1 and TRBJ2-5): KAGVTQTPRYLIKTRGQQVTLSCSPISGHRSVSWYQQTPGQGLQFLFEYFSETQRNKGNFPGRFSGRQFSNSRSEMNVSTLELGDSALYLCASSPGHGRSQETQYFGPGTRLLVL.

The chain joins TRBV18 to TRBJ1-5, with D maybe TRBD1 (5 bases). The germline gives CDR1 KGHSH, CDR2 LQKENI. The CDR3 totals 13 residues. Trimming left V 6 bases short and J 4 bases short, with 10 bases between. This CDR3 reads CASSGEPNQPQHF. CDR3 DNA: TGTGCCAGCTCGGGGGAGCCAAATCAGCCCCAGCATTTT.

The chain links TRBV5-6 to TRBJ1-1; D not certain. Germline CDR1 is SGHDT and CDR2 is YYEEEE. The length of the CDR3 is 12 residues. V was clipped by 7 bases and J by 10 bases, with 17 bases between them. The CDR3 spells CASSTGSRGAFF. The CDR3 nucleotides are TGTGCCAGCTCCACCGGGTCCCGTGGAGCTTTCTTT. Complete variable domain (other parts from reference TRBV5-6 and TRBJ1-1): DAGVTQSPTHLIKTRGQQVTLRCSPKSGHDTVSWYQQALGQGPQFIFQYYEEEERQRGNFPDRFSGHQFPNYSSELNVNALLLGDSALYLCASSTGSRGAFFGQGTRLTVV.

A single count supports this clone. The chain uses TRBV5-6 and TRBJ2-1; D gene ambiguous. The CDR3 is made up of 15 amino acids. V was cut by 1 base and J by 3 bases, with 11 bases left in between. Germline assignment: CDR1 SGHDT and CDR2 YYEEEE. The CDR3 spells CASSLFSRLYNEQFF. In DNA, the CDR3 is TGTGCCAGCAGCTTGTTTAGCAGACTCTACAATGAGCAGTTCTTC. The full variable domain, in which reference TRBV5-6 and TRBJ2-1 provide the parts outside the CDR3, is DAGVTQSPTHLIKTRGQQVTLRCSPKSGHDTVSWYQQALGQGPQFIFQYYEEEERQRGNFPDRFSGHQFPNYSSELNVNALLLGDSALYLCASSLFSRLYNEQFFGPGTRLTVL.

This clone was detected a few times. The chain uses TRBV19 and TRBJ1-2; 9 bases match TRBD1. Germline V gene sequence: CDR1 LNHDA, CDR2 SQIVND (reference sequence). The CDR3 has 15 amino acids. The J segment lost 4 bases and the V segment lost 5 bases, leaving 8 bases of the junction unmatched. In DNA, the CDR3 is TGTGCCAGTAGTCACCGGGACAGGGCTACCTATGGCTACACCTTC. Amino acids: CASSHRDRATYGYTF.

This chain uses TRBV30 with TRBJ1-1, with a tentative D call TRBD1 (5 bases). Germline V gene lookup returns CDR1 GTSNPN and CDR2 SVGIG (reference sequence). CDR3 length: 13 amino acids. The V and J ends lost 5 bases and 1 base respectively, with 11 bases between them. CDR3 sequence reads: CAWRGLPNTEAFF. CDR3 coding DNA: TGTGCCTGGCGGGGACTGCCGAACACTGAAGCTTTCTTT.

The rearrangement joins TRBV6-1 to TRBJ2-7; TRBD2 matches 9 bases. The CDR3 is 14 residues long. With 3 bases clipped from V and 2 bases from J, the junction kept 2 bases outside the gene matches. From germline, CDR1 is MNHNS and CDR2 SASEGT. CDR3 sequence: CASSETSGAYEQYF. CDR3 coding DNA: TGTGCCAGCAGTGAGACTAGCGGAGCCTACGAGCAGTACTTC.

This chain joins TRBV30 and TRBJ2-1; D assignment may be TRBD1 or TRBD2 (6 bases each). The CDR3 runs to 14 residues. V was clipped by 0 bases and J by 7 bases, with 13 bases between them. Germline V gene sequence: CDR1 GTSNPN, CDR2 SVGIG (reference sequence). The CDR3 bases are TGTGCCTGGAGTGTAGGGGGGCAGCCGAATGAGCAGTTCTTC. It codes for CAWSVGGQPNEQFF.

This clone was detected only once. The gene calls are TRBV7-9 and TRBJ2-3; D gene uncertain. The CDR3 loop spans 16 amino acids. CDR1 is SEHNR, CDR2 FQNEAQ, per germline (reference sequence). Trimming removed 5 bases at V and 2 bases at J, with 17 bases between. CDR3 in DNA: TGTGCCAGCAGCCCAACCAAGGGTCAAATCACAGATACGCAGTATTTT. Amino acid sequence: CASSPTKGQITDTQYF.

The chain joins TRBV19 to TRBJ1-3; no clear D gene. CDR3 length: 16 amino acids. Per the germline V gene, CDR1 is LNHDA and CDR2 is SQIVND (reference sequence). Trimming left V 5 bases short and J 0 bases short, with 14 bases between. The CDR3 loop reads CASSEEGLSSGNTIYF. CDR3 bases: TGTGCCAGTAGTGAGGAGGGTCTCTCCTCTGGAAACACCATATATTTT.

The V and J genes are TRBV5-6 and TRBJ2-7; 7 nucleotides align to TRBD1. Losses at the gene ends were 3 bases for V and 0 bases for J; bases not matched to a gene: 3. The CDR3 is 14 amino acids. Germline V gene lookup returns CDR1 SGHDT and CDR2 YYEEEE. The CDR3 loop is CASSWGTVSYEQYF. The CDR3 region has the DNA TGTGCCAGCAGCTGGGGGACAGTCTCCTACGAGCAGTACTTC.

The V call is TRBV2, the J call TRBJ2-7, with 8 bases aligning to TRBD1. Per the germline V gene, CDR1 is SNHLY and CDR2 is FYNNEI. J gave up 6 bases and V 7 bases, and 8 bases lay outside the gene matches. The CDR3 covers 13 residues. CDR3 amino acids: CASTRDRTGEQYF. CDR3 nucleotides: TGTGCCAGCACCCGGGACAGGACCGGCGAGCAGTACTTC. The variable domain in full, with the rest retrieved from reference TRBV2 and TRBJ2-7, is EPEVTQTPSHQVTQMGQEVILRCVPISNHLYFYWYRQILGQKVEFLVSFYNNEISEKSEIFDDQFSVERPDGSNFTLKIRSTKLEDSAMYFCASTRDRTGEQYFGPGTRLTVT.

J is TRBJ2-3 and V is TRBV7-9, with D possibly called TRBD1 or TRBD2 (5 bases each). The CDR3 covers 14 residues. V was cut by 10 bases and J by 0 bases, with 14 bases left in between. Germline assignment: CDR1 SEHNR and CDR2 FQNEAQ (reference sequence). CDR3 region: CAMMGRLSTDTQYF. The CDR3 DNA follows: TGTGCCATGATGGGACGACTTAGCACAGATACGCAGTATTTT.

This rearrangement joins TRBV28 to TRBJ2-7; D is unclear. Germline lookup yields CDR1 MDHEN and CDR2 SYDVKM. V lost 8 bases to trimming and J lost 1 base, with 12 bases between them. This CDR3 contains 13 residues. The CDR3 DNA is TGTGCCAGCGGCGCATCGGCGTCCTACGAGCAGTACTTC. It codes for CASGASASYEQYF.